Listed here are 4 T cell receptor beta chains from one sample, sequenced in a study of beta chain features in type 1 diabetes. Sequenced material consisted of expressed TCRB transcripts (all of the isolated RNA was reverse transcribed). Measured with immunoSEQ multiplex PCR; TCRdb has only the in-frame clones, and not every one. The sample shows 450,000 to 600,000 clones, approximately 31% of them seen only once. Material: naive CD4+ T cells from blood. These receptor sequences come from a man younger than 35 in good health.

This clone appeared a few times. This sequence joins TRBV5-1 and TRBJ2-3, with D unresolved. The V gene lost 4 bases and the J gene lost 0 bases, with 12 bases spanning the gap. The germline gives CDR1 SGHRS, CDR2 YFSETQ. The CDR3 is made up of 15 amino acids. The CDR3 coding sequence is TGCGCCAGCAGCCCCCCGGACCGTAGCACAGATACGCAGTATTTT. It codes for CASSPPDRSTDTQYF.

This clone was counted a few times. The chain carries TRBV7-2 and TRBJ2-1; possibly TRBD2 for D (5 bases). CDR1 and CDR2 (germline): SGHTA, FQGNSA. The CDR3 spans 13 residues. Deletions cut 5 bases from V and 9 bases from J, with 14 bases between. The CDR3: CASSPRAAGEQFF. CDR3 DNA: TGTGCCAGCAGCCCGCGGGCCGCCGGTGAGCAGTTCTTC. The full variable domain, completed using reference TRBV7-2 and TRBJ2-1, is GAGVSQSPSNKVTEKGKDVELRCDPISGHTALYWYRQSLGQGLEFLIYFQGNSAPDKSGLPSDRFSAERTGGSVSTLTIQRTQQEDSAVYLCASSPRAAGEQFFGPGTRLTVL.

The rearrangement joins TRBV5-6 to TRBJ2-1; unclear D gene. Germline V lookup: CDR1 SGHDT, CDR2 YYEEEE. This CDR3 is built from 14 residues. The V end lost 1 base, the J end lost 4 bases, and 9 bases lay between the germline ends. CDR3 loop: CASSLFRPYNEQFF. DNA for the CDR3: TGTGCCAGCAGCTTGTTTCGACCATACAATGAGCAGTTCTTC.

This sequence joins TRBV9 and TRBJ2-3, with D maybe TRBD2 (7 bases). In germline, CDR1 is SGDLS, CDR2 YYNGEE. This CDR3 spans 15 amino acids. V was pared by 4 bases and J by 1 base, with 13 bases between. CDR3 protein: CASSPWGGRTDTQYF. The CDR3 coding sequence is TGTGCCAGCAGCCCCTGGGGGGGCCGCACAGATACGCAGTATTTT.